Sequencing of this T cell receptor beta chain was carried out in a study of OX40 agonist ivuxolimab in advanced cancers. Germline V CDR1 and CDR2: MNHNY, SVGAGI (reference sequence). This CDR3 is built from 15 residues. V shed 5 bases and J shed 3 bases, with 15 bases lying between them. Study-level results: Averaging showed that CD8+ T cells had more expanded clones than CD4+ did. Within 6 weeks, CD4+ and CD8+ blood T cells expanded clonally at 0.1 to 3.0 mg/kg. Among patients with partial responses at 0.1-3.0 mg/kg, clonal expansion was among the lowest.

TCRdb's table, derived via immunoSEQ multiplex PCR, lists solely in-frame clones and lacks some. The sample holds about 36,000 clones, about 80% seen once. Autoimmune disease history or systemic immunosuppression led to patients being barred. This clone was counted a single time. Its antigen is currently unknown. The source of this sequence is an adult with an advanced solid tumor such as melanoma, head and neck, liver or kidney cancer. Here the sequenced sample was CD4+ or CD8+ T cells sorted from blood, taken in a trial of the OX40 agonist ivuxolimab. This chain connects TRBV6-6 to TRBJ2-3, with D uncertain. In DNA, the CDR3 is TGTGCCAGCAGTCTCGGAGACAAACGAACAGATACGCAGTATTTT. Protein: CASSLGDKRTDTQYF.